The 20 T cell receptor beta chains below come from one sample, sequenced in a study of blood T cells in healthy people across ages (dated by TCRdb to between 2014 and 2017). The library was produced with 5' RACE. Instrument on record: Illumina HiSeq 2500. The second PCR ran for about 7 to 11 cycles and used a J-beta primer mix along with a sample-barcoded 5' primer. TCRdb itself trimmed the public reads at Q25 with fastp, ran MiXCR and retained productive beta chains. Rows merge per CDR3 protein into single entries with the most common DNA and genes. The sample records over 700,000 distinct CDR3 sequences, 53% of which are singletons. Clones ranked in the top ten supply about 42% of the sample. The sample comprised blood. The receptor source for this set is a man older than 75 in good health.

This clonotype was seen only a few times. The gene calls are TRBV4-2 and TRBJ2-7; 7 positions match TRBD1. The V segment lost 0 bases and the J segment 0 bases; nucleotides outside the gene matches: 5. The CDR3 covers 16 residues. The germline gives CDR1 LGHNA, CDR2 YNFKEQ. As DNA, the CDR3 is TGTGCCAGCAGCCAAGAGCAGGGGGAAAGCTCCTACGAGCAGTACTTC. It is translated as CASSQEQGESSYEQYF.

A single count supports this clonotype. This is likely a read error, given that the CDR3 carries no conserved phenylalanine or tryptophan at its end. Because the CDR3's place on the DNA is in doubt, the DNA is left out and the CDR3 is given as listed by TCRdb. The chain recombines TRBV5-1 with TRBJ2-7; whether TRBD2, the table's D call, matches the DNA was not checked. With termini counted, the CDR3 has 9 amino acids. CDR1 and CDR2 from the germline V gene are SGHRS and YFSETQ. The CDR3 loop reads CASSALAAG.

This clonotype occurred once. The CDR3 DNA sequence: TGTGCCAGCAGCCCGACCTCAAGTGCCCACGAGCAGTACTTC. Amino acids: CASSPTSSAHEQYF. J is TRBJ2-5 and V is TRBV7-6; no firm D call. Matching the DNA end better, TRBJ2-7 makes the J call doubtful. CDR3 length: 14 residues. The germline V gene has CDR1 SGHVS and CDR2 FNYEAQ.

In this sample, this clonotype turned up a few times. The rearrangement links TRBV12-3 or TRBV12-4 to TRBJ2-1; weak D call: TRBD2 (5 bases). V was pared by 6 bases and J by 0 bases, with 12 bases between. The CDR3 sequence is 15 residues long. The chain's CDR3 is CASSPTRSSYNEQFF. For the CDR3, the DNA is TGTGCCAGCAGCCCAACTAGGAGCTCCTACAATGAGCAGTTCTTC.

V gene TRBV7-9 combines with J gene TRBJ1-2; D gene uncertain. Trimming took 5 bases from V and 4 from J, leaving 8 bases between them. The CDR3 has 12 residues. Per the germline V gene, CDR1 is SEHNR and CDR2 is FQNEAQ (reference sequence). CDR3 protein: CASSRLIYGYTF. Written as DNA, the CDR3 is TGTGCCAGCAGCCGCCTTATCTATGGCTACACCTTC.

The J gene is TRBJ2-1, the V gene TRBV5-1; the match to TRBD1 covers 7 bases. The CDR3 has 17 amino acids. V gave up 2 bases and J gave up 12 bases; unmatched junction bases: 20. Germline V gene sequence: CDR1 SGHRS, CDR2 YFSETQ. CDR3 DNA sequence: TGCGCCAGCAGCTTACGTCGAGGGGGCGAAACCACGGGGCCGCAGTTCTTC. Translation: CASSLRRGGETTGPQFF.

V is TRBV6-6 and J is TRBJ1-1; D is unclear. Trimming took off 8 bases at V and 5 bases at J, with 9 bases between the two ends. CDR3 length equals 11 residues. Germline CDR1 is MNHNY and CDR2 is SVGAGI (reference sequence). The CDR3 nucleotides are TGTGCCAGCCTCTCGATGACTGAAGCTTTCTTT. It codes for CASLSMTEAFF.

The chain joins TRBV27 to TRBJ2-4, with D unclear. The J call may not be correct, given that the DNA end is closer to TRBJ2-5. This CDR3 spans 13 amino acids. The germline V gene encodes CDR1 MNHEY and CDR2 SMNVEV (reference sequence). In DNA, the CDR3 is TGTGCCAGCAGGGGGTCGGCCCAAGAGACCCAGTACTTC. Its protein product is CASRGSAQETQYF.

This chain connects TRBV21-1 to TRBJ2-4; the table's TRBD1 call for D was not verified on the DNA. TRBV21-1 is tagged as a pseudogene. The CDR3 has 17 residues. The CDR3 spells CASSNQWDILLGLLQYF. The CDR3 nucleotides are TGTGCCAGCAGCAACCAGTGGGACATCCTTCTCGGCCTTCTTCAGTACTTC.

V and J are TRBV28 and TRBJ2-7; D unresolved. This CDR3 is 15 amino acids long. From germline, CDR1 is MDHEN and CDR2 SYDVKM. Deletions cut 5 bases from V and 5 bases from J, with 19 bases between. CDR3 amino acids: CASSPPRVALHEQYF. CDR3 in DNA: TGTGCCAGCAGTCCCCCCCGGGTTGCTCTCCACGAGCAGTACTTC.

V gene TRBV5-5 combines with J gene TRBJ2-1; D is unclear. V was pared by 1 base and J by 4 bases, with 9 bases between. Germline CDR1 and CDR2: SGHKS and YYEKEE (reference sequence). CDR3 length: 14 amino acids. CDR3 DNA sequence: TGTGCCAGCAGCTTGATTTGGGCGTACAATGAGCAGTTCTTC. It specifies CASSLIWAYNEQFF.

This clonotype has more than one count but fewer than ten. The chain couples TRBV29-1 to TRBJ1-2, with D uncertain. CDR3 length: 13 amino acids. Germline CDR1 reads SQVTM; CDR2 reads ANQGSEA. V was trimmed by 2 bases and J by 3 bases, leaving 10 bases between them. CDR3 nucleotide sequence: TGCAGCGTTGAAAGTCAGGCATACTATGGCTACACCTTC. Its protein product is CSVESQAYYGYTF.

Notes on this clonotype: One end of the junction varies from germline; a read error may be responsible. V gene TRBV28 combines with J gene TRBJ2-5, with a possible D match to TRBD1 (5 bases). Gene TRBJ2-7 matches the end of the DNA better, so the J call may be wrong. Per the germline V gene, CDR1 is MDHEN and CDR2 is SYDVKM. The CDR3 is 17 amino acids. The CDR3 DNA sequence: TGTGCCAACAGTTCCCGCCGCGGCAGGGTGGACCTCTACGAGCAGTACTTC. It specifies CANSSRRGRVDLYEQYF.

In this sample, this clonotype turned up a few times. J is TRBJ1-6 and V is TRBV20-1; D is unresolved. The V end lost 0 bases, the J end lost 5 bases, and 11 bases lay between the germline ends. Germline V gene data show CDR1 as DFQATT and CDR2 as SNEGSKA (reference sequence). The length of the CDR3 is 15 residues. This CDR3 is CSAREMGNDNSPLHF. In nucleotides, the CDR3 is TGCAGTGCTAGAGAGATGGGGAATGATAATTCACCCCTCCACTTT.

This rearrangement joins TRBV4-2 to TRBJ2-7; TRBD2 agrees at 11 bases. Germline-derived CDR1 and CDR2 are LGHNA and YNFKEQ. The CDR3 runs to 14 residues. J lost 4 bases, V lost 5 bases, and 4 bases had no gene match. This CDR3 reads CASSTLAGAYEQYF. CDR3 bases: TGTGCCAGCAGCACACTAGCGGGAGCGTACGAGCAGTACTTC.

The CDR3 loop is CASSLDVRSGYTF. The CDR3 DNA follows: TGTGCCAGTAGTTTGGACGTGAGGAGTGGCTACACCTTC. The chain recombines TRBV19 with TRBJ1-2; D is unclear. This CDR3 has 13 amino acids. In germline, CDR1 is LNHDA, CDR2 SQIVND (reference sequence). Trimming shortened V by 5 bases and J by 7 bases, and 14 bases separated the two germline ends.

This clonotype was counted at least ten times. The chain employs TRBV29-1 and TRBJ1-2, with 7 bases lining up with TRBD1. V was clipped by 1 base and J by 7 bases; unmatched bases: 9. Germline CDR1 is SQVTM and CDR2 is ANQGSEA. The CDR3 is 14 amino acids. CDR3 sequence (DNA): TGCAGCGTTGAAGTTAGAGACAGGGCGAGTGGCTACACCTTC. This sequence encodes CSVEVRDRASGYTF.

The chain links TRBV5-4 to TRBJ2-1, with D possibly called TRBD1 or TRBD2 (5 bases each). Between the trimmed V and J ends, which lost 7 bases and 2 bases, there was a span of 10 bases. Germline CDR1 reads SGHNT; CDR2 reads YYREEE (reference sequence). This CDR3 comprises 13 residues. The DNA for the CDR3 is TGTGCCAGCGCCCAGGGACCCTACAATGAGCAGTTCTTC. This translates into CASAQGPYNEQFF. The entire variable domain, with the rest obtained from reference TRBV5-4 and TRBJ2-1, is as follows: ETGVTQSPTHLIKTRGQQVTLRCSSQSGHNTVSWYQQALGQGPQFIFQYYREEENGRGNFPPRFSGLQFPNYSSELNVNALELDDSALYLCASAQGPYNEQFFGPGTRLTVL.

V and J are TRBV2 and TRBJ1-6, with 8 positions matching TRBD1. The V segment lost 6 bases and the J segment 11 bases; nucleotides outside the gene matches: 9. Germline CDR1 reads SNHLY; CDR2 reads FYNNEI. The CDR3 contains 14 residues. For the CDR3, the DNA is TGTGCCAGCAGCGGACAGGGAGACGGGCCACCCCTCCACTTT. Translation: CASSGQGDGPPLHF. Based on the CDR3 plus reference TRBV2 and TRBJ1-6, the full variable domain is EPEVTQTPSHQVTQMGQEVILRCVPISNHLYFYWYRQILGQKVEFLVSFYNNEISEKSEIFDDQFSVERPDGSNFTLKIRSTKLEDSAMYFCASSGQGDGPPLHFGNGTRLTVT.

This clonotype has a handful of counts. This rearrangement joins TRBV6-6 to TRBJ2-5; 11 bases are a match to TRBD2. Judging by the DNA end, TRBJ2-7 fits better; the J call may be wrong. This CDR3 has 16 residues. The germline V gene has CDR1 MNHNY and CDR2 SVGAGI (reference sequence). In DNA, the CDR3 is TGTGCCAGCAGTCACGAGATGACTAGCGGGACCTACGAGCAGTACTTC. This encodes CASSHEMTSGTYEQYF.